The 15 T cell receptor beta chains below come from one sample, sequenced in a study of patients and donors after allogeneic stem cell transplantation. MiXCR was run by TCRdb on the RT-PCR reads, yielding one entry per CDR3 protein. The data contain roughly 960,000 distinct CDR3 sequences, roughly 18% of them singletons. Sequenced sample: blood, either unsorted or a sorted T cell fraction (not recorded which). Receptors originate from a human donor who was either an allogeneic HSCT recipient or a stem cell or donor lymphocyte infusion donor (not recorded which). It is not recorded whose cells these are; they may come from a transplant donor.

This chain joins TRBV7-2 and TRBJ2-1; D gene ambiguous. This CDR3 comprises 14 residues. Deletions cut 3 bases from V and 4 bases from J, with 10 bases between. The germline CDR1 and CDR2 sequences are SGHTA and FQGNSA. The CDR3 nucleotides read TGTGCCAGCAGCTTGGACGGCAGGTACAATGAGCAGTTCTTC. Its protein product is CASSLDGRYNEQFF.

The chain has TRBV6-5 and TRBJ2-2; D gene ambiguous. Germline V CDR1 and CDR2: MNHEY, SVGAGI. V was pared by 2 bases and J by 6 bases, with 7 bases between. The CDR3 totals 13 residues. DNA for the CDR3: TGTGCCAGCAGTTACGGGCGTTCCGGGGAGCTGTTTTTT. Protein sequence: CASSYGRSGELFF.

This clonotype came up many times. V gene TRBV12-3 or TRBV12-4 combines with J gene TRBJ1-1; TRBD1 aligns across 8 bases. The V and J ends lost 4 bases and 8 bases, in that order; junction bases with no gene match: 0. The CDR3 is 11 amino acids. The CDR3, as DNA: TGTGCCAGCAGTTGGGACAGGGAAGCTTTCTTT. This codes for CASSWDREAFF.

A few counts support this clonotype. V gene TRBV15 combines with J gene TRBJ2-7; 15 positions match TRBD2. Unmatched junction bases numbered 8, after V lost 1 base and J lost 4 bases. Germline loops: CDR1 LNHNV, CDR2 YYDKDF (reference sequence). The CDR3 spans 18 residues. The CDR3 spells CATSRGLGLAGGPYEQYF. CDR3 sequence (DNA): TGTGCCACCAGCAGAGGCCTCGGACTAGCGGGAGGGCCTTACGAGCAGTACTTC.

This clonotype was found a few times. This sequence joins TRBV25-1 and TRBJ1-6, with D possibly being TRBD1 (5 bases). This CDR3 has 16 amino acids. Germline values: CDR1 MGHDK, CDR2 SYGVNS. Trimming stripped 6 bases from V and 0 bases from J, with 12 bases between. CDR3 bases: TGTGCCAGCAGACCGGGGCCGAGCTCCTATAATTCACCCCTCCACTTT. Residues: CASRPGPSSYNSPLHF.

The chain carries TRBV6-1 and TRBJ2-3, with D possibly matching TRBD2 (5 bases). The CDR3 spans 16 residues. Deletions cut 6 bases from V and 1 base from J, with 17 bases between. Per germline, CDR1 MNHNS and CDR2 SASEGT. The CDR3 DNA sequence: TGTGCCAGCAGCTATGACCCCTTTAGCGGCACAGATACGCAGTATTTT. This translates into CASSYDPFSGTDTQYF.

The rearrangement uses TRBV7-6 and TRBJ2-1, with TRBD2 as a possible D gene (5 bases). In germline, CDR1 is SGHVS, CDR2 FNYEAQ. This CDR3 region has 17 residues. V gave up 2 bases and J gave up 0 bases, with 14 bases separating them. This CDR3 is CASSLHRGSASYNEQFF. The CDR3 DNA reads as TGTGCCAGCAGCTTACATCGGGGATCCGCCTCCTACAATGAGCAGTTCTTC. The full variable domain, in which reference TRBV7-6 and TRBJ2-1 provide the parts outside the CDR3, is GAGVSQSPRYKVTKRGQDVALRCDPISGHVSLYWYRQALGQGPEFLTYFNYEAQQDKSGLPNDRFSAERPEGSISTLTIQRTEQRDSAMYRCASSLHRGSASYNEQFFGPGTRLTVL.

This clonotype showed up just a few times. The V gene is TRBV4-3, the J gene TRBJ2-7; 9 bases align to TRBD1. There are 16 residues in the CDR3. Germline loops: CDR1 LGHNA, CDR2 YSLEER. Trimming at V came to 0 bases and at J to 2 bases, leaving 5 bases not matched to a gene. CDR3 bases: TGCGCCAGCAGCCAAGATTCACAGGGGGCCACCTACGAGCAGTACTTC. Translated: CASSQDSQGATYEQYF.

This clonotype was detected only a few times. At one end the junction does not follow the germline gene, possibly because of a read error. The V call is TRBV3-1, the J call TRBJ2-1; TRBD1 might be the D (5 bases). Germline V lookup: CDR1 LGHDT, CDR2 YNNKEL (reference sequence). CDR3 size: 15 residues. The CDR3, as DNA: TGTGCCAGCAGTCAAGGTGCAGGGAACTACAATGAGCAGTTCTTC. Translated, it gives CASSQGAGNYNEQFF.

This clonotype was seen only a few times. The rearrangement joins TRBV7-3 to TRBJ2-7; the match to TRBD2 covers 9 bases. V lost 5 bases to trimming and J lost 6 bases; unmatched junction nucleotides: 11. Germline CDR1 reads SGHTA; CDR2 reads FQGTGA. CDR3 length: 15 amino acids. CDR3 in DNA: TGTGCCAGCAGCCCGCAGACTAGCGGCTTTTCCGAGCAGTACTTC. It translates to CASSPQTSGFSEQYF. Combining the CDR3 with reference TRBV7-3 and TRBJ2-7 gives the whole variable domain GAGVSQTPSNKVTEKGKYVELRCDPISGHTALYWYRQSLGQGPEFLIYFQGTGAADDSGLPNDRFFAVRPEGSVSTLKIQRTERGDSAVYLCASSPQTSGFSEQYFGPGTRLTVT.

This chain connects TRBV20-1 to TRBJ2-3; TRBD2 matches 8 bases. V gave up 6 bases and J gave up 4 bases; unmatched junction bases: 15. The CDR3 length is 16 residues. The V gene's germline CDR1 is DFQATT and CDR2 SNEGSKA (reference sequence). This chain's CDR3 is CSAGAGRGALADTQYF. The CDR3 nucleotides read TGCAGTGCCGGCGCAGGGCGGGGGGCCTTGGCAGATACGCAGTATTTT.

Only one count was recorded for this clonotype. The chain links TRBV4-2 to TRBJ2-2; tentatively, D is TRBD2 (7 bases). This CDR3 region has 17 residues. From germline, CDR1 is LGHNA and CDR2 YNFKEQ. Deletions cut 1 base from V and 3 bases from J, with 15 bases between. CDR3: CASSQGEGGGDTGELFF. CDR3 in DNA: TGTGCCAGCAGCCAAGGGGAAGGAGGGGGGGACACCGGGGAGCTGTTTTTT.

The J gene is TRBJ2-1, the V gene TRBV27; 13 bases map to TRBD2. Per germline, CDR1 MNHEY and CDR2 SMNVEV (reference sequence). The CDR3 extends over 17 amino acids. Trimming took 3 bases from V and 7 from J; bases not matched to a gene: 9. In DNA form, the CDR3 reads TGTGCCAGCAGTTTCTTGCCACTAGCGGGAGGGTTAAATGAGCAGTTCTTC. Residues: CASSFLPLAGGLNEQFF.

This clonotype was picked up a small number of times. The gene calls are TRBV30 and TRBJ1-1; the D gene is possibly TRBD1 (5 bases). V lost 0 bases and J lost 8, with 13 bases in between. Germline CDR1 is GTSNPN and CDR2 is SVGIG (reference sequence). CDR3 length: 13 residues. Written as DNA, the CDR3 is TGTGCCTGGAGTGTGGGGGTCGGGAAGGAAGCTTTCTTT. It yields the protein CAWSVGVGKEAFF. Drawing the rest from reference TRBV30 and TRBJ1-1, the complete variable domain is SQTIHQWPATLVQPVGSPLSLECTVEGTSNPNLYWYRQAAGRGLQLLFYSVGIGQISSEVPQNLSASRPQDRQFILSSKKLLLSDSGFYLCAWSVGVGKEAFFGQGTRLTVV.

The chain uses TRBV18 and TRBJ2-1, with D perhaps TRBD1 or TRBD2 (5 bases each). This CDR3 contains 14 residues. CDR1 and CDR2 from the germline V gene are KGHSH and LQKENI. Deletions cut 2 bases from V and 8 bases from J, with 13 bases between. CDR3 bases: TGTGCCAGCTCACCAGTGGGGACCCTCGATGAGCAGTTCTTC. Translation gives CASSPVGTLDEQFF.